The sequence of this T cell receptor beta chain was determined in a study of cytomegalovirus exposure and HLA in healthy donors. Study findings and constraints: Among donors in an Asian-associated ancestry cluster, a later analysis reportedly found fewer N-insertions than the approximately 700-donor mean.

A remark on this clone: Its antigen is currently unknown.

CDR1 and CDR2 from the germline V gene are DFQATT and SNEGSKA (reference sequence). Between the trimmed V and J ends, which lost 7 bases and 5 bases, there was a span of 11 bases. CDR3 length: 11 residues. The PCR contained 60 Vbeta and 13 Jbeta primers. Method: immunoSEQ multiplex PCR; TCRdb's copy keeps in-frame clones and lacks some. The sample table includes 100,000 to 150,000 clones. V is TRBV20-1 and J is TRBJ1-1; D remains ambiguous. The sequenced material came from PBMCs. The sequence derives from a man aged 18-30 years in good health and CMV-seronegative. CDR3 region: CSEDGGTEAFF. CDR3 DNA sequence: TGCAGTGAGGATGGCGGGACTGAAGCTTTCTTT.